This T cell receptor beta chain is drawn from a study of PD-L1 blockade in urothelial cancer. Turning to the study itself: From about 2014, patients received atezolizumab, given as 1,200 mg intravenously every 3 weeks. Investigators checked blood 3 weeks (second dose) and 6 weeks after treatment start. Blood samples had a median of approximately 150,000 T cells. Study-wide findings and caveats: Those with durable benefit had larger increases in tumor-associated blood clones at 3 weeks.

Sequencing used immunoSEQ multiplex PCR; TCRdb keeps in-frame clones, though not all of them. The sample records tens of thousands of clones, roughly 80% being singletons. Concerning this clone itself: No antigen is known for it.

CDR1 is MGHDK and CDR2 is SYGVNS in the germline V gene. V lost 6 bases and J 3 bases, leaving 15 bases between the germline ends. The CDR3 has 14 residues. This TCR was sampled from a man over 45 with urothelial cancer. The V call is TRBV25-1, the J call TRBJ2-7, with a possible D match to TRBD1 (5 bases). The material sequenced was PBMCs, taken around atezolizumab (anti-PD-L1) treatment. CDR3 in amino acids: CASRGDKGLYEQYF. The CDR3 nucleotides read TGTGCCAGCAGAGGGGATAAGGGGCTCTACGAGCAGTACTTC.